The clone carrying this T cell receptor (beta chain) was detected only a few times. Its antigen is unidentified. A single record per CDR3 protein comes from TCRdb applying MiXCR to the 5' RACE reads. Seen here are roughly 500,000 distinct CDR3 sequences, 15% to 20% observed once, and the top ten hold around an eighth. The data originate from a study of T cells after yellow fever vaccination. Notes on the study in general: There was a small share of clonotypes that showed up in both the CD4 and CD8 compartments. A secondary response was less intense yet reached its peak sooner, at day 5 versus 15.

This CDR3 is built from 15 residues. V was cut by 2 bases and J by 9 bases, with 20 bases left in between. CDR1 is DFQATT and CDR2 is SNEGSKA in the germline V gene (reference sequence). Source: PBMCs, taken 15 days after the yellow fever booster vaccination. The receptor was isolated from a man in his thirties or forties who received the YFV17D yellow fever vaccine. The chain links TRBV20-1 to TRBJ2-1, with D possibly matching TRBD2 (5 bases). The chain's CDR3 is CSARRQSGPGGEQFF. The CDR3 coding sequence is TGCAGTGCTAGACGTCAGAGCGGACCAGGAGGTGAGCAGTTCTTC.